The 17 T cell receptor beta chains below come from one sample, sequenced in a study of cytomegalovirus exposure and HLA in healthy donors. This PCR relied on a set of 60 Vbeta primers and 13 Jbeta primers. Some clones are missing from TCRdb's copy, which holds only in-frame ones; the method was immunoSEQ multiplex PCR. This sample carries about 62,000 clones, under 80% of them seen once, and the ten largest clones take roughly 5%. Sample: PBMCs. The origin of the receptors is a young woman in good health and CMV-seronegative.

CDR3 bases: TGTGCCAGCAGTTACTCCGGGTTTTCCTACGAGCAGTACTTC. Its protein product is CASSYSGFSYEQYF. The chain couples TRBV6-6 to TRBJ2-7; D is ambiguous. Trimming pared 0 bases from V and 1 base from J, leaving 7 bases between. Germline V gene lookup returns CDR1 MNHNY and CDR2 SVGAGI (reference sequence). There are 14 residues in the CDR3.

The genes are TRBV28 and TRBJ2-2, with unresolved D. The CDR3 is 14 residues long. The germline V gene has CDR1 MDHEN and CDR2 SYDVKM. Between the trimmed V and J ends, which lost 5 bases and 7 bases, there was a span of 14 bases. The CDR3 region is CASSRTVLNGELFF. In DNA form, the CDR3 reads TGTGCCAGCAGTCGCACAGTACTTAACGGGGAGCTGTTTTTT. Drawing the rest from reference TRBV28 and TRBJ2-2, the complete variable domain is DVKVTQSSRYLVKRTGEKVFLECVQDMDHENMFWYRQDPGLGLRLIYFSYDVKMKEKGDIPEGYSVSREKKERFSLILESASTNQTSMYLCASSRTVLNGELFFGEGSRLTVL.

This clone appeared a few times. The chain joins TRBV28 to TRBJ1-5; possibly TRBD1 for D (6 bases). The germline V gene encodes CDR1 MDHEN and CDR2 SYDVKM. Trimming removed 5 bases from V and 5 bases from J, with 22 bases in between. CDR3 length: 17 residues. The CDR3 nucleotides are TGTGCCAGCAGTCTATACCTGGACAGCCCTCCGGATCAGCCCCAGCATTTT. This codes for CASSLYLDSPPDQPQHF.

With respect to this clone: Other DNA sequences in the same sample also yield this CDR3. V is TRBV15 and J is TRBJ1-2; D uncertain. The CDR3 is 15 amino acids. Per the germline V gene, CDR1 is LNHNV and CDR2 is YYDKDF (reference sequence). Trimming took off 1 base at V and 4 bases at J, with 13 bases between the two ends. Here the CDR3 DNA reads TGTGCCACCAGCAGAGGAGGGAGTGGGAGCTATGGCTACACCTTC. Amino acids: CATSRGGSGSYGYTF.

The chain couples TRBV6-4 to TRBJ1-1, with 7 bases aligning to TRBD1. The ends lost 6 bases at V and 0 bases at J; junction bases unmatched: 4. This CDR3 is built from 14 residues. Germline CDR1 and CDR2: MRHNA and SNTAGT. The CDR3 protein is CASREDRLNTEAFF. The CDR3 nucleotides are TGTGCCAGCAGGGAGGACAGGCTGAACACTGAAGCTTTCTTT.

The genes are TRBV4-3 and TRBJ2-3; TRBD1 aligns across 7 bases. This CDR3 spans 16 amino acids. The germline CDR1 and CDR2 sequences are LGHNA and YSLEER. V lost 0 bases, J lost 4 bases, and 7 bases stayed unmatched. Here the CDR3 reads CASSQDQGGGPDTQYF. The CDR3 DNA reads as TGCGCCAGCAGCCAAGATCAAGGGGGCGGACCAGATACGCAGTATTTT.

The CDR3 nucleotides read TGTGCCATCAGTGAGCAGGGTAGCGGGATCGTTAATGAGCAGTTCTTC. Translating it yields CAISEQGSGIVNEQFF. This chain connects TRBV10-3 to TRBJ2-1, with 8 positions matching TRBD2. Germline CDR1 is ENHRY and CDR2 is SYGVKD. CDR3 length equals 16 residues. The junction had 10 bases not matched to a gene; V was cut back by 2 bases and J by 7 bases.

The rearrangement joins TRBV19 to TRBJ2-7; D is perhaps TRBD2 (5 bases). With 2 bases removed from V and 4 bases from J, the gap between germline ends came to 15 bases. The CDR3 runs 15 residues. Germline lookup yields CDR1 LNHDA and CDR2 SQIVND (reference sequence). This chain's CDR3 is CASSITPDSMYEQYF. In DNA, the CDR3 is TGTGCCAGTAGTATAACCCCGGACTCGATGTACGAGCAGTACTTC.

The rearrangement joins TRBV4-2 to TRBJ2-3; 8 bases match TRBD2. Trimming took 1 base from V and 0 from J; bases not matched to a gene: 6. Germline V lookup: CDR1 LGHNA, CDR2 YNFKEQ. This CDR3 region has 17 residues. In DNA, the CDR3 is TGTGCCAGCAGCCAAGTACTAGCGGCTACTAGCACAGATACGCAGTATTTT. As protein: CASSQVLAATSTDTQYF.

This sequence joins TRBV15 and TRBJ2-2; TRBD2 aligns across 7 bases. Trimming cost V 0 bases and J 5 bases; bases outside gene matches: 9. CDR3 length: 17 residues. CDR1 and CDR2 (germline): LNHNV, YYDKDF (reference sequence). CDR3 DNA: TGTGCCACCAGCAGAGATGCGGGAGTGGTTCTAACCGGGGAGCTGTTTTTT. It is translated as CATSRDAGVVLTGELFF.

Only one count was recorded for this clone. This chain uses TRBV27 with TRBJ1-5; D is ambiguous. CDR1 and CDR2 (germline): MNHEY, SMNVEV (reference sequence). The CDR3 has 15 amino acids. V was trimmed by 0 bases and J by 3 bases, leaving 9 bases between them. The CDR3, as DNA: TGTGCCAGCAGTTTATCGAATTACAACAATCAGCCCCAGCATTTT. It encodes CASSLSNYNNQPQHF.

For the CDR3, the DNA is TGCAGCGTTAGGGGAGACAGGCTTAGCACAGATACGCAGTATTTT. Its translation is CSVRGDRLSTDTQYF. J is TRBJ2-3 and V is TRBV29-1; TRBD1 is a possible D gene (6 bases). V was pared by 5 bases and J by 0 bases, with 15 bases between. Germline CDR1 SQVTM, CDR2 ANQGSEA. The CDR3 runs 15 residues.

This clone has a single count. The chain has TRBV7-9 and TRBJ1-5; 8 bases map to TRBD1. The CDR3 is made up of 14 amino acids. CDR1 is SEHNR, CDR2 FQNEAQ, per germline (reference sequence). Trimming at V came to 3 bases and at J to 4 bases, leaving 2 bases not matched to a gene. The CDR3 loop reads CASSLGQANQPQHF. The CDR3 DNA is TGTGCCAGCAGCTTGGGACAGGCAAATCAGCCCCAGCATTTT.

The rearrangement links TRBV30 to TRBJ2-2, with 9 bases identical to TRBD1. Germline V gene sequence: CDR1 GTSNPN, CDR2 SVGIG (reference sequence). The V gene end was trimmed by 8 bases and the J gene end by 1 base; junction bases not matched to a gene: 8. This CDR3 is built from 15 residues. CDR3: CAVDPTGGNTGELFF. The CDR3 region has the DNA TGTGCCGTGGATCCGACAGGGGGGAACACCGGGGAGCTGTTTTTT.

The chain uses TRBV5-6 and TRBJ2-1, with TRBD2 matching 10 bases. This CDR3 is built from 18 residues. The V and J ends lost 3 bases and 2 bases, in that order; junction bases with no gene match: 11. Germline CDR1 reads SGHDT; CDR2 reads YYEEEE. The CDR3: CASSSHRLSGRTYNEQFF. The CDR3 DNA reads TGTGCCAGCAGCTCCCATAGGCTTAGCGGGAGGACCTACAATGAGCAGTTCTTC. The full variable domain, its missing parts supplied by reference TRBV5-6 and TRBJ2-1, is DAGVTQSPTHLIKTRGQQVTLRCSPKSGHDTVSWYQQALGQGPQFIFQYYEEEERQRGNFPDRFSGHQFPNYSSELNVNALLLGDSALYLCASSSHRLSGRTYNEQFFGPGTRLTVL.

This chain links TRBV18 with TRBJ2-1; perhaps TRBD2 as D (6 bases). Germline V lookup: CDR1 KGHSH, CDR2 LQKENI. The CDR3 is 17 amino acids. The ends were cut back, 0 bases at V and 0 bases at J, with 12 bases in the middle. The CDR3 DNA reads as TGTGCCAGCTCACCACCTTTAAGCGGGTCCTCCTACAATGAGCAGTTCTTC. It specifies CASSPPLSGSSYNEQFF.

V is TRBV20-1 and J is TRBJ2-5; D is perhaps TRBD1 (6 bases). The closer fit of TRBJ2-7 to the DNA end suggests the J call may be wrong. Germline CDR1 reads DFQATT; CDR2 reads SNEGSKA (reference sequence). The CDR3 length is 11 residues. As DNA, the CDR3 is TGCAGTGCTCAAGGGGGATACGAGCAGTACTTC. It translates to CSAQGGYEQYF.